This T cell receptor (beta chain) stems from a study of CD8 T cells in ankylosing spondylitis. TCRdb independently ran MiXCR on the 5' RACE reads; one entry per CDR3 protein. Among some 200,000 distinct CDR3 sequences listed, around a quarter were seen once. Study-wide points: The authors reported significant enrichment of disease-linked clones in matched ankylosing spondylitis synovial fluid. Seemingly characteristic of ankylosing spondylitis blood was a TCR beta motif consisting of several highly homologous variants. Disease-linked clones were CD8+ and relatively rare in peripheral blood.

The V gene end was trimmed by 6 bases and the J gene end by 2 bases; junction bases not matched to a gene: 5. Germline-derived CDR1 and CDR2 are SEHNR and FQNEAQ (reference sequence). This CDR3 comprises 16 residues. In this sample, this clonotype turned up many times. Its specificity is unknown. The receptor comes from a male donor with ankylosing spondylitis or in good health (not recorded which). Sequencing used blood, either unsorted or a sorted T cell fraction (not recorded which). The chain carries TRBV7-9 and TRBJ2-2; 11 bases line up with TRBD2. The CDR3 coding sequence is TGTGCCAGCAGACCAGGACTAGCGGGCAACACCGGGGAGCTGTTTTTT. Its translation: CASRPGLAGNTGELFF.